What follows are 19 T cell receptor beta chains derived from one specimen sequenced in a study of T cells of healthy individuals. TCRdb processed the 5' RACE reads anew with MiXCR; each CDR3 protein has one entry. The sample consists of tens of thousands of distinct CDR3 sequences, about 14% of them appearing once. The receptors stem from a human donor in good health.

CDR3 residues: CASSEWQGEETQYF. CDR3 coding DNA: TGTGCCAGCAGTGAATGGCAGGGAGAAGAGACCCAGTACTTC. The J gene is TRBJ2-5, the V gene TRBV2; D tentatively fits TRBD1 or TRBD2 (5 bases each). V gave up 2 bases and J gave up 3 bases, with 10 bases separating them. CDR1 and CDR2 (germline): SNHLY, FYNNEI. The CDR3 extends over 14 amino acids.

The rearrangement links TRBV19 to TRBJ2-1; D unclear. The CDR3 contains 14 residues. V gave up 3 bases and J gave up 2 bases, with 8 bases separating them. The V gene's germline CDR1 is LNHDA and CDR2 SQIVND (reference sequence). DNA for the CDR3: TGTGCCAGTAGTATTAGTGTGACCTACAATGAGCAGTTCTTC. Translated, it gives CASSISVTYNEQFF.

This clonotype was picked up many times. This chain joins TRBV6-2 or TRBV6-3 and TRBJ2-4; D might be TRBD2 (5 bases). The CDR3 is made up of 18 amino acids. V dropped 0 bases and J dropped 0 bases, with 15 bases sitting between them. CDR1 MNHEY and CDR2 SVGEGT come from the germline V gene. In DNA form, the CDR3 reads TGTGCCAGCAGTTACTCGGGGAGTGGACTTCTAGCCAAAAACATTCAGTACTTC. Protein: CASSYSGSGLLAKNIQYF.

The chain uses TRBV10-3 and TRBJ2-7, with D tentatively TRBD1 (6 bases). V was shortened by 2 bases and J by 3 bases, with 11 bases between the two germline ends. This CDR3 is built from 14 residues. CDR1 and CDR2 from the germline V gene are ENHRY and SYGVKD. The CDR3 protein is CAISEVDRYYEQYF. As DNA, the CDR3 is TGTGCCATCAGTGAGGTGGACAGATACTACGAGCAGTACTTC.

This clonotype was counted ten times or more. The chain combines TRBV3-1 with TRBJ2-5; 11 positions match TRBD2. Germline-derived CDR1 and CDR2 are LGHDT and YNNKEL (reference sequence). There are 18 residues in the CDR3. Losses at the gene ends were 4 bases for V and 1 base for J; bases not matched to a gene: 11. CDR3 sequence (DNA): TGTGCCAGCAGCCCCTTAATGGCTAGCGGGGGGATCCAAGAGACCCAGTACTTC. Protein product: CASSPLMASGGIQETQYF.

This clonotype was counted ten times or more. CDR3 coding DNA: TGTGCCAGCAGCTTAGCACGGGTTAGCGGGGGGATCTCACACGAGCAGTACTTC. Amino acids: CASSLARVSGGISHEQYF. The J gene is TRBJ2-7, the V gene TRBV7-2; 10 bases agree with TRBD2. This CDR3 spans 18 amino acids. V lost 0 bases, J lost 5 bases, and 13 bases stayed unmatched. Germline CDR1 is SGHTA and CDR2 is FQGNSA.

This clonotype was counted at least ten times. DNA for the CDR3: TGCAGCGTTGGCCACAGACTACAAGAGACCCAGTACTTC. It encodes CSVGHRLQETQYF. The chain joins TRBV29-1 to TRBJ2-5; perhaps TRBD2 as D (5 bases). This CDR3 is built from 13 residues. Germline-derived CDR1 and CDR2 are SQVTM and ANQGSEA. Between the trimmed V and J ends, which lost 4 bases and 2 bases, there was a span of 11 bases.

J is TRBJ2-1 and V is TRBV24-1, with 9 bases aligning to TRBD2. The CDR3 totals 16 residues. J was trimmed by 6 bases and V by 1 base; bases with no gene match: 6. Per the germline V gene, CDR1 is KGHDR and CDR2 is SFDVKD. The CDR3 protein is CATSDLKRGDPNEQFF. CDR3 nucleotides: TGTGCCACCAGTGATTTAAAGCGGGGGGACCCCAATGAGCAGTTCTTC.

The chain has TRBV6-1 and TRBJ2-1, with 12 bases lining up with TRBD2. The germline V gene has CDR1 MNHNS and CDR2 SASEGT. The length of the CDR3 is 15 residues. V shed 10 bases, J shed 9 bases, and the junction held 13 bases outside the gene matches. The CDR3 DNA follows: TGTGCCATCTCCCCCGCTAGCGGGAGGGCTATTGAGCAGTTCTTC. It codes for CAISPASGRAIEQFF.

In its sample, this clonotype was seen a few times. This chain links TRBV4-3 with TRBJ2-5; unclear D gene. Germline CDR1 reads LGHNA; CDR2 reads YSLEER. The length of the CDR3 is 14 residues. The V end was cut by 0 bases, the J end by 2 bases, with 7 bases between. The CDR3 region has the DNA TGCGCCAGCAGCCAAGAACAAGGGCAAGAGACCCAGTACTTC. This sequence encodes CASSQEQGQETQYF.

In its sample, this clonotype was seen many times. CDR3: CASGLGETQYF. DNA of the CDR3: TGTGCCAGCGGGTTGGGAGAGACCCAGTACTTC. V usage is TRBV2 and J usage is TRBJ2-5, with no clear D. The CDR3 sequence is 11 residues long. Trimming stripped 8 bases from V and 4 bases from J, with 8 bases between. Germline assignment: CDR1 SNHLY and CDR2 FYNNEI. Drawing the rest from reference TRBV2 and TRBJ2-5, the complete variable domain is EPEVTQTPSHQVTQMGQEVILRCVPISNHLYFYWYRQILGQKVEFLVSFYNNEISEKSEIFDDQFSVERPDGSNFTLKIRSTKLEDSAMYFCASGLGETQYFGPGTRLLVL.

The sample holds a few counts of this clonotype. This rearrangement joins TRBV24-1 to TRBJ2-6, with 7 bases that match TRBD1. Unmatched junction bases numbered 6, after V lost 3 bases and J lost 2 bases. This CDR3 region has 17 residues. Germline V CDR1 and CDR2: KGHDR, SFDVKD. The CDR3 DNA is TGTGCCACCAGTGATCGACAGGGTAGGGCTGGGGCCAACGTCCTGACTTTC. It specifies CATSDRQGRAGANVLTF.

This clonotype was recorded at least ten times. The chain carries TRBV6-2 or TRBV6-3 and TRBJ2-1, with D possibly matching TRBD2 (6 bases). There are 13 residues in the CDR3. V was trimmed by 9 bases and J by 6 bases, leaving 15 bases between them. Germline loops: CDR1 MNHEY, CDR2 SVGEGT. This CDR3 is CASRAGPPNEQFF. As DNA, the CDR3 is TGTGCCAGTCGGGCGGGGCCTCCCAATGAGCAGTTCTTC.

This clonotype was counted a few times. The chain joins TRBV9 to TRBJ1-5; D might be TRBD1 (5 bases). Germline CDR1 SGDLS, CDR2 YYNGEE. The CDR3 contains 15 residues. V shed 0 bases and J shed 4 bases, with 11 bases lying between them. The CDR3 DNA follows: TGTGCCAGCAGCGTAGCCGGGACTGTTAATCAGCCCCAGCATTTT. This gives the protein CASSVAGTVNQPQHF.

This clonotype was counted only a few times. This chain connects TRBV20-1 to TRBJ2-7; D gene uncertain. The V end lost 1 base, the J end lost 3 bases, and 7 bases lay between the germline ends. This CDR3 has 12 amino acids. Germline loops: CDR1 DFQATT, CDR2 SNEGSKA (reference sequence). The CDR3 bases are TGCAGTGCTAGAGTACTCTACTACGAGCAGTACTTC. It translates to CSARVLYYEQYF.

This clonotype has only a few counts. The chain links TRBV5-1 to TRBJ1-5, with 8 bases fitting TRBD1. Trimming took 3 bases from V and 5 from J; bases not matched to a gene: 1. Germline V gene data show CDR1 as SGHRS and CDR2 as YFSETQ. The CDR3 contains 13 residues. CDR3 loop: CASSSDRDQPQHF. In DNA form, the CDR3 reads TGCGCCAGCAGCTCGGACAGGGATCAGCCCCAGCATTTT.

This clonotype has a count of ten or more. This chain uses TRBV6-4 with TRBJ2-6, with D unresolved. Deletions cut 2 bases from V and 0 bases from J, with 5 bases between. Germline V gives CDR1 MRHNA, CDR2 SNTAGT. The CDR3 totals 15 residues. The CDR3 region is CASSDKHSGANVLTF. The CDR3 bases are TGTGCCAGCAGTGACAAGCACTCTGGGGCCAACGTCCTGACTTTC.

This clonotype was detected many times. This rearrangement joins TRBV20-1 to TRBJ1-2; tentatively, D is TRBD1 (5 bases). The CDR3 covers 16 residues. Trimming stripped 6 bases from V and 0 bases from J, with 20 bases between. Germline values: CDR1 DFQATT, CDR2 SNEGSKA (reference sequence). CDR3 region: CSATSGGWGSNYGYTF. CDR3 DNA: TGCAGTGCAACCTCGGGGGGATGGGGTTCTAACTATGGCTACACCTTC.

This clonotype was seen only a few times. V and J are TRBV27 and TRBJ1-1, with 9 nucleotides matching TRBD1. Germline CDR1 MNHEY, CDR2 SMNVEV (reference sequence). The CDR3 is 15 amino acids. V gave up 2 bases and J gave up 5 bases; unmatched junction bases: 6. CDR3 nucleotides: TGTGCCAGCAGTTTAGGGACAGGGTTTGTAACTGAAGCTTTCTTT. Translated, it gives CASSLGTGFVTEAFF.